The 30 T cell receptor beta chains below all came from one sample that was sequenced in a study of fetal regulatory T cell absence and autoimmunity. Profiled with immunoSEQ multiplex PCR; TCRdb holds only in-frame clones, not every one. The sample includes some 87,000 clones, about 78% of them seen just once. Sequenced sample: pancreas tissue. The source is a male donor with IPEX syndrome.

The rearrangement uses TRBV11-2 and TRBJ2-7; D uncertain. This CDR3 contains 11 residues. CDR1 SGHAT and CDR2 FQNNGV come from the germline V gene. The V gene lost 1 base and the J gene lost 7 bases, with 5 bases spanning the gap. CDR3 DNA: TGTGCCAGCAGCTTAGCTTGGGAGCAGTACTTC. Its protein is CASSLAWEQYF.

V and J are TRBV7-2 and TRBJ2-3, with 10 bases fitting TRBD2. V trimming: 3 bases; J trimming: 5 bases; junction bases outside the gene matches: 2. The length of the CDR3 is 14 residues. Germline V CDR1 and CDR2: SGHTA, FQGNSA. CDR3 in amino acids: CASSFRLAGDTQYF. The CDR3 coding sequence is TGTGCCAGCAGCTTTAGACTAGCGGGAGATACGCAGTATTTT.

This chain links TRBV9 with TRBJ2-3; the match to TRBD2 covers 8 bases. Per the germline V gene, CDR1 is SGDLS and CDR2 is YYNGEE. V trimming: 0 bases; J trimming: 0 bases; junction bases outside the gene matches: 6. The CDR3 sequence is 17 residues long. CDR3 in amino acids: CASSVEGSGVSTDTQYF. The CDR3 nucleotides are TGTGCCAGCAGCGTAGAAGGTAGCGGGGTAAGCACAGATACGCAGTATTTT.

V usage is TRBV2 and J usage is TRBJ2-7; tentatively, D is TRBD1 (5 bases). With 4 bases removed from V and 3 bases from J, the gap between germline ends came to 10 bases. The CDR3 runs to 13 residues. Germline V gene sequence: CDR1 SNHLY, CDR2 FYNNEI. CDR3 sequence (DNA): TGTGCCAGCAGTGGACAGCACCACTACGAGCAGTACTTC. This translates into CASSGQHHYEQYF.

V is TRBV11-2 and J is TRBJ1-2; D is uncertain. Germline V CDR1 and CDR2: SGHAT, FQNNGV. CDR3 length: 14 amino acids. V was clipped by 4 bases and J by 0 bases, with 9 bases between them. The CDR3: CASSWTPANYGYTF. In nucleotides, the CDR3 is TGTGCCAGCAGCTGGACCCCTGCTAACTATGGCTACACCTTC.

This clone was recorded a few times. This chain joins TRBV18 and TRBJ2-7, with 16 bases that match TRBD2. V lost 0 bases, J lost 4 bases, and 0 bases stayed unmatched. This CDR3 comprises 16 residues. Germline V gene sequence: CDR1 KGHSH, CDR2 LQKENI. The CDR3 sequence: CASSPPGLAGGYEQYF. The CDR3 DNA reads TGTGCCAGCTCACCACCGGGACTAGCGGGGGGGTACGAGCAGTACTTC.

This chain connects TRBV27 to TRBJ1-5, with D tentatively TRBD1 (5 bases). The V gene lost 3 bases and the J gene lost 2 bases, with 14 bases spanning the gap. Germline assignment: CDR1 MNHEY and CDR2 SMNVEV (reference sequence). The CDR3 has 16 amino acids. Here the CDR3 DNA reads TGTGCCAGCAGTTTGTTACCTTTGGGGGGCAATCAGCCCCAGCATTTT. Amino acid sequence: CASSLLPLGGNQPQHF.

The chain recombines TRBV11-3 with TRBJ2-1; no firm D call. The CDR3 covers 15 residues. V was shortened by 4 bases and J by 5 bases, with 15 bases between the two germline ends. Germline values: CDR1 SGHNT, CDR2 YENEEA. CDR3 amino acids: CASSSYSHPNNEQFF. The CDR3 DNA reads TGTGCCAGCAGCTCCTATAGCCACCCAAACAATGAGCAGTTCTTC.

The V and J genes are TRBV14 and TRBJ2-2; 8 bases map to TRBD2. After removal of 0 bases from V and 4 bases from J, the junction contained 10 bases not matched to a gene. The CDR3 extends over 18 amino acids. From germline, CDR1 is SGHDN and CDR2 FVKESK. CDR3 sequence: CASSQEYPGLARTGELFF. For the CDR3, the DNA is TGTGCCAGCAGCCAAGAATATCCTGGACTAGCACGCACCGGGGAGCTGTTTTTT.

V is TRBV19 and J is TRBJ2-7; 12 bases are a match to TRBD1. Germline V gives CDR1 LNHDA, CDR2 SQIVND (reference sequence). V shed 5 bases, J shed 7 bases, and the junction held 6 bases outside the gene matches. This CDR3 is built from 14 residues. In nucleotides, the CDR3 is TGTGCCAGTAGTGTGGGACAGGGGGCGAGGGAGCAGTACTTC. It encodes CASSVGQGAREQYF.

This chain links TRBV19 with TRBJ2-3; 11 nucleotides line up with TRBD1. Germline CDR1 LNHDA, CDR2 SQIVND (reference sequence). CDR3 length: 14 residues. The V segment lost 10 bases and the J segment 1 base; nucleotides outside the gene matches: 4. The CDR3 DNA sequence: TGTGCCACTACGGACAGGGGGCGCACAGATACGCAGTATTTT. Its protein product is CATTDRGRTDTQYF.

The chain carries TRBV27 and TRBJ2-3; D perhaps matches TRBD2 (6 bases). Trimming shortened V by 5 bases and J by 3 bases, and 9 bases separated the two germline ends. CDR1 is MNHEY and CDR2 is SMNVEV in the germline V gene (reference sequence). The CDR3 runs 13 residues. DNA of the CDR3: TGTGCCAGCAGTCCGACTAGAACAGATACGCAGTATTTT. This translates into CASSPTRTDTQYF.

In this sample, this clone turned up a few times. This chain uses TRBV30 with TRBJ2-7, with D possibly being TRBD2 (6 bases). The germline V gene has CDR1 GTSNPN and CDR2 SVGIG (reference sequence). V lost 0 bases and J lost 2, with 8 bases in between. CDR3 length: 13 residues. CDR3: CAWSVGLTYEQYF. DNA for the CDR3: TGTGCCTGGAGTGTAGGACTAACCTACGAGCAGTACTTC. Based on the CDR3 plus reference TRBV30 and TRBJ2-7, the full variable domain is SQTIHQWPATLVQPVGSPLSLECTVEGTSNPNLYWYRQAAGRGLQLLFYSVGIGQISSEVPQNLSASRPQDRQFILSSKKLLLSDSGFYLCAWSVGLTYEQYFGPGTRLTVT.

This chain uses TRBV6-6 with TRBJ2-3, with D possibly being TRBD1 (5 bases). The V gene lost 4 bases and the J gene lost 2 bases, with 16 bases spanning the gap. This CDR3 spans 16 amino acids. CDR1 and CDR2 (germline): MNHNY, SVGAGI (reference sequence). The CDR3 sequence: CASSSLHNRFTDTQYF. The CDR3 DNA is TGTGCCAGCAGTTCCCTCCACAACAGGTTCACAGATACGCAGTATTTT.

This rearrangement joins TRBV4-1 to TRBJ2-5, with a tentative D call TRBD2 (5 bases). The CDR3 runs 15 residues. Trimming removed 0 bases from V and 4 bases from J, with 12 bases in between. Germline values: CDR1 MGHRA, CDR2 YSYEKL. The CDR3 region has the DNA TGCGCCAGCAGCCAAGATGAGGTCCGGGGAGAGACCCAGTACTTC. Its protein product is CASSQDEVRGETQYF.

In nucleotides, the CDR3 is TGTGCCAGCAGCTTAGGTCGGCAGGGGAGGATCAATGAGCAGTTCTTC. Protein: CASSLGRQGRINEQFF. The chain is built from TRBV7-9 and TRBJ2-1; D may match TRBD1 or TRBD2 (6 bases each). V dropped 1 base and J dropped 6 bases, with 16 bases sitting between them. Germline values: CDR1 SEHNR, CDR2 FQNEAQ (reference sequence). This CDR3 has 16 amino acids.

The chain combines TRBV27 with TRBJ2-3, with D unclear. From germline, CDR1 is MNHEY and CDR2 SMNVEV (reference sequence). This CDR3 region has 14 residues. Trimming took 4 bases from V and 2 from J, leaving 10 bases between them. The CDR3 reads CASSWASDTDTQYF. The CDR3 nucleotides read TGTGCCAGCAGTTGGGCCTCGGACACAGATACGCAGTATTTT.

The chain links TRBV2 to TRBJ2-3, with 8 bases aligning to TRBD1. The CDR3 runs to 14 residues. V lost 6 bases to trimming and J lost 3 bases; unmatched junction nucleotides: 5. The germline V gene has CDR1 SNHLY and CDR2 FYNNEI. The CDR3 region is CASREQGETDTQYF. CDR3 coding DNA: TGTGCCAGCAGGGAACAGGGGGAGACAGATACGCAGTATTTT. Full variable domain (missing parts from reference TRBV2 and TRBJ2-3): EPEVTQTPSHQVTQMGQEVILRCVPISNHLYFYWYRQILGQKVEFLVSFYNNEISEKSEIFDDQFSVERPDGSNFTLKIRSTKLEDSAMYFCASREQGETDTQYFGPGTRLTVL.

The DNA of the CDR3 is TGTGCCAGTAGTATCAGGCAGGATAACTATGGCTACACCTTC. Residues: CASSIRQDNYGYTF. The chain employs TRBV19 and TRBJ1-2; D unclear. Per the germline V gene, CDR1 is LNHDA and CDR2 is SQIVND (reference sequence). V shed 3 bases and J shed 1 base, with 9 bases lying between them. The CDR3 extends over 14 amino acids.

This clone has just a few counts. The chain couples TRBV5-1 to TRBJ2-2; D may correspond to TRBD1 or TRBD2 (7 bases each). V was cut by 2 bases and J by 3 bases, with 11 bases left in between. Germline V lookup: CDR1 SGHRS, CDR2 YFSETQ. This CDR3 has 15 residues. The CDR3 here is CASSFAGGDTGELFF. In nucleotides, the CDR3 is TGCGCCAGCAGCTTCGCAGGGGGGGACACCGGGGAGCTGTTTTTT.

CDR3 sequence reads: CASEVRAGEQYF. The CDR3 nucleotides read TGTGCTAGTGAGGTCAGGGCGGGGGAGCAGTACTTC. The rearrangement joins TRBV12-5 to TRBJ2-7, with D possibly TRBD2 on 6 matching bases. Looked up from germline, CDR1 is LGHNT and CDR2 is FRNRAP. This CDR3 is built from 12 residues. With 7 bases removed from V and 7 bases from J, the gap between germline ends came to 14 bases.

V is TRBV19 and J is TRBJ1-2; weak D call: TRBD1 (6 bases). Trimming removed 5 bases at V and 6 bases at J, with 13 bases between. This CDR3 has 13 amino acids. The germline CDR1 and CDR2 sequences are LNHDA and SQIVND (reference sequence). CDR3 in amino acids: CASSPSDRHGYTF. The CDR3 coding sequence is TGTGCCAGTAGTCCCTCGGACAGACATGGCTACACCTTC.

This chain uses TRBV7-9 with TRBJ2-2; no clear D gene. This CDR3 is 17 amino acids long. V lost 0 bases and J lost 1, with 12 bases in between. Germline assignment: CDR1 SEHNR and CDR2 FQNEAQ (reference sequence). This CDR3 reads CASSLAKDGWNTGELFF. For the CDR3, the DNA is TGTGCCAGCAGCTTAGCGAAGGACGGATGGAACACCGGGGAGCTGTTTTTT.

The chain joins TRBV5-1 to TRBJ2-2, with 13 positions matching TRBD2. J was trimmed by 5 bases and V by 3 bases; bases with no gene match: 1. Germline V gives CDR1 SGHRS, CDR2 YFSETQ. The CDR3 is 15 amino acids. CDR3 sequence reads: CASSSGLAGTGELFF. DNA of the CDR3: TGCGCCAGCAGCTCGGGACTAGCGGGAACCGGGGAGCTGTTTTTT.

This clone came up once. The chain has TRBV5-1 and TRBJ1-1; TRBD1 matches 9 bases. The CDR3 totals 15 residues. V lost 0 bases, J lost 10 bases, and 10 bases stayed unmatched. CDR1 is SGHRS, CDR2 YFSETQ, per germline. The CDR3 region is CASSLAGTGRSPAFF. The CDR3, as DNA: TGCGCCAGCAGCTTGGCCGGGACAGGGCGGTCGCCAGCTTTCTTT. Full variable domain (missing parts from reference TRBV5-1 and TRBJ1-1): KAGVTQTPRYLIKTRGQQVTLSCSPISGHRSVSWYQQTPGQGLQFLFEYFSETQRNKGNFPGRFSGRQFSNSRSEMNVSTLELGDSALYLCASSLAGTGRSPAFFGQGTRLTVV.

The gene calls are TRBV7-6 and TRBJ2-1, with D tentatively TRBD2 (7 bases). This CDR3 has 15 amino acids. V lost 3 bases and J lost 8, with 17 bases in between. Germline V gene sequence: CDR1 SGHVS, CDR2 FNYEAQ. The CDR3 protein is CASSLGAGVGDEQFF. The CDR3, as DNA: TGTGCCAGCAGCTTGGGGGCGGGAGTCGGCGATGAGCAGTTCTTC.

The chain links TRBV12-5 to TRBJ1-1, with D possibly TRBD1 on 5 matching bases. CDR1 and CDR2 (germline): LGHNT, FRNRAP. The CDR3 has 15 amino acids. V was clipped by 3 bases and J by 2 bases, with 13 bases between them. DNA for the CDR3: TGTGCTAGTGGTTTTACCAAGGGGTCTAACACTGAAGCTTTCTTT. Its protein product is CASGFTKGSNTEAFF.

The gene calls are TRBV4-3 and TRBJ2-3; 10 nucleotides agree with TRBD1. With V trimmed by 3 bases and J by 5 bases, 5 bases remained unmatched. Germline CDR1 reads LGHNA; CDR2 reads YSLEER. The CDR3 runs to 15 residues. The CDR3 region is CASSQIRDRGDTQYF. DNA of the CDR3: TGCGCCAGCAGCCAGATACGGGACAGGGGAGATACGCAGTATTTT.

This clone was observed a handful of times. The chain links TRBV11-3 to TRBJ2-1; 9 bases agree with TRBD2. The CDR3 runs 16 residues. J gave up 3 bases and V 1 base, and 4 bases lay outside the gene matches. CDR1 is SGHNT, CDR2 YENEEA, per germline. CDR3 DNA sequence: TGTGCCAGCAGCTTAGGCGGGGGGGCTGTCTACAATGAGCAGTTCTTC. It codes for CASSLGGGAVYNEQFF. Complete variable domain (other parts from reference TRBV11-3 and TRBJ2-1): EAGVVQSPRYKIIEKKQPVAFWCNPISGHNTLYWYLQNLGQGPELLIRYENEEAVDDSQLPKDRFSAERLKGVDSTLKIQPAELGDSAVYLCASSLGGGAVYNEQFFGPGTRLTVL.

This clone was counted between two and nine times. V is TRBV4-1 and J is TRBJ2-7; D call uncertain. The CDR3 is made up of 14 amino acids. Deletions cut 1 base from V and 3 bases from J, with 10 bases between. The V gene's germline CDR1 is MGHRA and CDR2 YSYEKL. DNA of the CDR3: TGCGCCAGCAGCCAAGCCATAAAGGGCTACGAGCAGTACTTC. It yields the protein CASSQAIKGYEQYF.